These 22 T cell receptor beta chains were all obtained from the same sample, sequenced in a study of siplizumab effects on memory and regulatory T cells. Using immunoSEQ multiplex PCR, the repertoire was profiled, and TCRdb retains in-frame clones only, with some absent. The data contain tens of thousands of clones, roughly 89% of them singletons. Sequenced sample: CD8+ T cells sorted from blood. The source is a human donor in good health.

The J gene is TRBJ2-2, the V gene TRBV6-4; D assignment may be TRBD1 or TRBD2 (5 bases each). Looked up from germline, CDR1 is MRHNA and CDR2 is SNTAGT. The ends were cut back, 2 bases at V and 7 bases at J, with 11 bases in the middle. The CDR3 is made up of 14 amino acids. The CDR3 loop is CASSDLWGNGELFF. The DNA for the CDR3 is TGTGCCAGCAGTGACCTGTGGGGGAACGGGGAGCTGTTTTTT.

This clone was observed a single time. The identical CDR3 is also encoded by other nucleotide sequences in the sample. This chain joins TRBV27 and TRBJ2-3, with 7 bases matching TRBD2. This CDR3 is built from 16 residues. Germline V gene lookup returns CDR1 MNHEY and CDR2 SMNVEV (reference sequence). Trimming removed 5 bases from V and 7 bases from J; junction bases left unmatched: 15. The CDR3 is CASSPTGGTPGHTQYF. The CDR3, as DNA: TGTGCCAGCAGTCCCACCGGGGGGACGCCCGGACATACGCAGTATTTT.

This chain connects TRBV4-1 to TRBJ2-1, with D possibly matching TRBD1 (6 bases). V lost 0 bases, J lost 0 bases, and 9 bases lay in between. CDR1 is MGHRA and CDR2 is YSYEKL in the germline V gene. This CDR3 spans 16 amino acids. The CDR3 loop reads CASSQDQGSSYNEQFF. CDR3 DNA sequence: TGCGCCAGCAGCCAAGATCAGGGGAGCTCCTACAATGAGCAGTTCTTC.

This clone was counted a single time. The genes are TRBV28 and TRBJ1-5; D not resolved. The germline V and J ends were trimmed by 4 bases and 1 base, with 8 bases remaining between them. The CDR3 spans 14 residues. Germline V gene lookup returns CDR1 MDHEN and CDR2 SYDVKM. CDR3 loop: CASSYQRSNQPQHF. The CDR3, as DNA: TGTGCCAGCAGTTATCAGAGGAGCAATCAGCCCCAGCATTTT.

This clone was detected only once. The gene calls are TRBV7-6 and TRBJ2-3; TRBD2 agrees at 9 bases. In germline, CDR1 is SGHVS, CDR2 FNYEAQ. The CDR3 totals 16 residues. J lost 6 bases, V lost 5 bases, and 12 bases had no gene match. In DNA form, the CDR3 reads TGTGCCAGCAGCCCTTCCCTAGCGGGGAGTTGGGATACGCAGTATTTT. As protein: CASSPSLAGSWDTQYF.

This clone was detected only once. The chain is built from TRBV4-1 and TRBJ2-2; D remains ambiguous. Germline-derived CDR1 and CDR2 are MGHRA and YSYEKL. With 3 bases removed from V and 2 bases from J, the gap between germline ends came to 10 bases. The CDR3 loop spans 15 amino acids. The CDR3 DNA reads TGCGCCAGCAGCCAGGGGTGGGGAAACACCGGGGAGCTGTTTTTT. This gives the protein CASSQGWGNTGELFF.

The V and J genes are TRBV4-2 and TRBJ2-3; 9 bases are a match to TRBD1. V shed 3 bases and J 0 bases; nucleotides not matched to a gene: 1. The V gene's germline CDR1 is LGHNA and CDR2 YNFKEQ. The CDR3 is made up of 15 amino acids. CDR3 DNA: TGTGCCAGCAGCCATACAGGGGGCAGCACAGATACGCAGTATTTT. Protein product: CASSHTGGSTDTQYF.

The rearrangement joins TRBV2 to TRBJ2-7; TRBD1 might be the D (6 bases). Germline assignment: CDR1 SNHLY and CDR2 FYNNEI. Trimming took off 9 bases at V and 5 bases at J, with 14 bases between the two ends. The CDR3 is 12 amino acids. As DNA, the CDR3 is TGTGCCAGAAAGGGGGTACCGGACGAGCAGTACTTC. As protein: CARKGVPDEQYF.

V and J are TRBV27 and TRBJ1-3; TRBD1 aligns across 7 bases. The CDR3 loop spans 14 amino acids. Germline CDR1 MNHEY, CDR2 SMNVEV (reference sequence). After removal of 4 bases from V and 4 bases from J, the junction contained 4 bases not matched to a gene. CDR3 bases: TGTGCCAGCAGTTCGACAGGGAGGGGAAACACCATATATTTT. It is translated as CASSSTGRGNTIYF.

This sequence joins TRBV4-1 and TRBJ2-7; D call uncertain. The CDR3 spans 13 residues. The V end lost 0 bases, the J end lost 3 bases, and 6 bases lay between the germline ends. Germline V gives CDR1 MGHRA, CDR2 YSYEKL. The CDR3 region has the DNA TGCGCCAGCAGCCAAGATTCTGTCTACGAGCAGTACTTC. Protein: CASSQDSVYEQYF.

The J gene is TRBJ2-5, the V gene TRBV10-3, with a weak D call TRBD1 (6 bases). This CDR3 region has 12 residues. V dropped 7 bases and J dropped 1 base, with 7 bases sitting between them. CDR1 is ENHRY, CDR2 SYGVKD, per germline. The CDR3 DNA follows: TGTGCCATCAAGGACAGCCAAGAGACCCAGTACTTC. Translation: CAIKDSQETQYF.

V and J are TRBV5-1 and TRBJ2-1; 7 nucleotides agree with TRBD2. CDR3 size: 13 residues. CDR1 and CDR2 from the germline V gene are SGHRS and YFSETQ. Trimming removed 4 bases from V and 9 bases from J; junction bases left unmatched: 7. The CDR3 region is CASSLAEPGEQFF. CDR3 in DNA: TGCGCCAGCAGCCTAGCGGAGCCGGGTGAGCAGTTCTTC.

The chain is built from TRBV25-1 and TRBJ1-1; D not certain. There are 12 residues in the CDR3. Germline CDR1 reads MGHDK; CDR2 reads SYGVNS. V was clipped by 6 bases and J by 5 bases, with 10 bases between them. CDR3 DNA: TGTGCCAGCAGGACTTGGACGACTGAAGCTTTCTTT. Translation gives CASRTWTTEAFF.

This chain joins TRBV6-6 and TRBJ1-6, with D unclear. Germline assignment: CDR1 MNHNY and CDR2 SVGAGI (reference sequence). Trimming shortened V by 10 bases and J by 0 bases, and 10 bases separated the two germline ends. The CDR3 has 14 residues. CDR3 coding DNA: TGTGCCACCGGGGTTAACTCCTATAATTCACCCCTCCACTTT. It encodes CATGVNSYNSPLHF.

The chain combines TRBV5-1 with TRBJ1-2; D remains unclear. Germline values: CDR1 SGHRS, CDR2 YFSETQ. Trimming cost V 0 bases and J 8 bases, with 8 bases left between them. The CDR3 runs to 12 residues. CDR3 coding DNA: TGCGCCAGCAGCTTGGCCTACGAGGGCTACACCTTC. Translation: CASSLAYEGYTF.

The V and J genes are TRBV7-2 and TRBJ2-3; 11 positions match TRBD2. Unmatched junction bases numbered 2, after V lost 5 bases and J lost 1 base. Germline CDR1 and CDR2: SGHTA and FQGNSA. The CDR3 covers 15 residues. Here the CDR3 reads CASSTTSGGTDTQYF. In nucleotides, the CDR3 is TGTGCCAGCAGCACGACTAGCGGGGGCACAGATACGCAGTATTTT. Supplemented by reference TRBV7-2 and TRBJ2-3, the full variable domain reads GAGVSQSPSNKVTEKGKDVELRCDPISGHTALYWYRQSLGQGLEFLIYFQGNSAPDKSGLPSDRFSAERTGGSVSTLTIQRTQQEDSAVYLCASSTTSGGTDTQYFGPGTRLTVL.

The chain employs TRBV5-1 and TRBJ2-7, with a weak D call TRBD1 (6 bases). Germline-derived CDR1 and CDR2 are SGHRS and YFSETQ. The CDR3 spans 16 residues. Trimming left V 0 bases short and J 2 bases short, with 15 bases between. The CDR3 nucleotides are TGCGCCAGCAGCTTGGGATATACGGGACACACCTACGAGCAGTACTTC. This gives the protein CASSLGYTGHTYEQYF.

The genes are TRBV18 and TRBJ2-4; either TRBD1 or TRBD2 may supply D (5 bases each). Trimming took off 2 bases at V and 4 bases at J, with 12 bases between the two ends. Germline V lookup: CDR1 KGHSH, CDR2 LQKENI. CDR3 length: 15 residues. CDR3 coding DNA: TGTGCCAGCTCACCAGGGACCGGTTTAAAAAACATTCAGTACTTC. It encodes CASSPGTGLKNIQYF.

This clone came up once. The chain carries TRBV19 and TRBJ2-7; tentatively, D is TRBD1 (5 bases). CDR1 and CDR2 from the germline V gene are LNHDA and SQIVND (reference sequence). V dropped 3 bases and J dropped 2 bases, with 11 bases sitting between them. The CDR3 totals 14 residues. The CDR3 DNA is TGTGCCAGTAGTATTGGCAGGGAAGCCTACGAGCAGTACTTC. Translation gives CASSIGREAYEQYF. Full variable domain (remainder filled in from reference TRBV19 and TRBJ2-7): DGGITQSPKYLFRKEGQNVTLSCEQNLNHDAMYWYRQDPGQGLRLIYYSQIVNDFQKGDIAEGYSVSREKKESFPLTVTSAQKNPTAFYLCASSIGREAYEQYFGPGTRLTVT.

The genes are TRBV7-9 and TRBJ1-1; D perhaps matches TRBD1 (5 bases). CDR3 length: 12 residues. V was clipped by 4 bases and J by 5 bases, with 8 bases between them. CDR1 and CDR2 from the germline V gene are SEHNR and FQNEAQ (reference sequence). CDR3 sequence: CASSSRGTEAFF. DNA for the CDR3: TGTGCCAGCAGCTCCCGGGGGACTGAAGCTTTCTTT.

The chain carries TRBV29-1 and TRBJ2-5, with 7 bases fitting TRBD2. This CDR3 contains 14 residues. Germline V gene data show CDR1 as SQVTM and CDR2 as ANQGSEA. The J segment lost 2 bases and the V segment lost 3 bases, leaving 6 bases of the junction unmatched. The CDR3 DNA reads as TGCAGCGTTGATCGGGGGGTAAGGCAAGAGACCCAGTACTTC. This codes for CSVDRGVRQETQYF.

This chain uses TRBV15 with TRBJ1-5; tentatively, D is TRBD1 (5 bases). This CDR3 region has 13 residues. Germline loops: CDR1 LNHNV, CDR2 YYDKDF (reference sequence). V lost 7 bases, J lost 7 bases, and 14 bases lay in between. This CDR3 reads CATNRGGDQPQHF. CDR3 sequence (DNA): TGTGCCACCAACCGAGGTGGGGACCAGCCCCAGCATTTT.